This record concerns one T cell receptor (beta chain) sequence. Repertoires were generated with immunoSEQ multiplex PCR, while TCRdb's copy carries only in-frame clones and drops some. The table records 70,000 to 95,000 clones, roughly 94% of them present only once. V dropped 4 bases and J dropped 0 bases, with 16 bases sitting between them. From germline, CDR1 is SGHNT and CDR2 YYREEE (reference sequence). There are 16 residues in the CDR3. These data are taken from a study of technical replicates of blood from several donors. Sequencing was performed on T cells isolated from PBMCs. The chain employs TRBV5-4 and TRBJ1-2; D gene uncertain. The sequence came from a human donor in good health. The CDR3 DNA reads TGTGCCAGCAGCCTGGATGGAGGTAGAGCTAACTATGGCTACACCTTC. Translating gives CASSLDGGRANYGYTF.